This T cell receptor (beta chain) was recovered during a study of blood T cell repertoires in COVID-19 (dated by TCRdb to the early 2020s). Regarding the research as a whole: The collaborator samples originated in the United States, Italy and Spain and spanned the acute and convalescent phases of COVID-19. The repertoires were made available in a free public database intended to serve as a resource for research on the immune response to SARS-CoV-2. Where HLA class I and class II types were available, the types were taken from metadata supplied by the sample provider, not from assay-based typing. The material from the prospective study consisted of cDNA or gDNA derived from T cells, B-cell-depleted T cells, or PBMCs. The dataset comprised deeply sampled blood TCRbeta repertoires from subjects exposed to, actively infected with, or recovered from COVID-19. The samples were drawn from two sources: the first 160 participants of the ongoing ImmuneRACE study, and some 1,300 subjects contributed by 6 global collaborators. A de-identified subject ID, COVID-19 status, age in years and sex were almost always included in the sample metadata.

In the prospective study, participants were roughly 18 to 89 years old, resided in 24 geographic areas of the United States, and were enrolled through a virtual design. In the prospective study, cohorts were assigned on the basis of participant-reported clinical history obtained from a screening survey and a study questionnaire. Recovered participants in ImmuneRACE Cohort 3 were defined as having two consecutive negative NP/OP PCR tests, clearance from a healthcare professional, or resolution of symptoms. In the prospective study, mobile phlebotomists collected whole blood, serum and a nasopharyngeal or oropharyngeal swab from each participant. Prospective study participants could optionally give additional blood draws and questionnaires over an approximately 2-month period. Prospective study blood samples were shipped either frozen or at room temperature before DNA extraction. Findings and caveats that apply to the study as a whole: Clinical and demographic metadata were provided uncurated, with the amount varying by source and participant.

TCRbeta CDR3 regions were amplified from genomic DNA using the immunoSEQ Assay, a bias-controlled multiplex PCR. Per the source publication's procedure: The number of nucleated cells in each sample was estimated by amplification of reference gene primers within the assay. Sequence reads were collapsed and filtered to measure the absolute abundance of every unique TCRbeta CDR3 rearrangement. Productive Simpson clonality was computed per sample as the square root of Simpson's diversity index over productive rearrangements. This immuneACCESS table, as held by TCRdb, lists in-frame sequences with V and J called but not all clones. Of the missing ones, under half trace to an unresolved V gene in checked studies; the others have no known cause. V, J and clone size were drawn from that table, and D and trimming were deduced from the DNA. Counted in this sample were over 350,000 clones; around 87% of them appeared once. The top ten constitute roughly 9.4% of the sample.

Concerning this clone itself: Its target antigen remains unknown. Base qualities were left out, and no much larger clone turns up one base away.

From its cysteine to its phenylalanine, the CDR3 spans 13 amino acids. This entry keeps only the CDR3 DNA: 39 bases, framed from base 1. Here V drops 5 bases and J drops 8 bases, and the junction holds 7 bases not matched to any gene. The germline V gene sets CDR1 to MNHEY and CDR2 to SVGAGI. The receptor comes from a woman between 50 and 59 years old who had recovered from COVID-19. In this chain, TRBV6-5 is recombined with TRBJ1-2; 8 junctional bases match TRBD1. Specimen: PBMCs or T cells enriched from blood (not recorded which). CDR3 protein: CASSKQGVGGYTF. The sequenced DNA: TGTGCCAGCAGTAAACAGGGGGTAGGCGGCTACACCTTC.